The 26 T cell receptor beta chains below come from one sample, sequenced in a study of T cell repertoires and Cas9 in healthy adults. The repertoire was sequenced with immunoSEQ multiplex PCR; TCRdb's copy has only in-frame clones and lacks some. The data hold around 20,000 clones, with roughly 90% observed a single time. The sequenced sample was CD4+ effector T cells (CD127+, CD25-, CD137-, CD154-) from PBMCs; culture status not recorded. Receptors originate from a human donor in good health.

CDR3 DNA: TGTGCCAGCAGCTTGGGGGGGCGCTGGGACTATGGCTACACCTTC. It is translated as CASSLGGRWDYGYTF. The rearrangement links TRBV5-4 to TRBJ1-2; perhaps TRBD1 as D (6 bases). The CDR3 extends over 15 amino acids. CDR1 and CDR2 from the germline V gene are SGHNT and YYREEE (reference sequence). V dropped 0 bases and J dropped 3 bases, with 12 bases sitting between them.

The chain uses TRBV11-1 and TRBJ2-7; D is uncertain. Trimming shortened V by 1 base and J by 0 bases, and 7 bases separated the two germline ends. Germline assignment: CDR1 SGHAT and CDR2 FQDESV (reference sequence). CDR3 length: 14 residues. CDR3 residues: CASSLGPGSYEQYF. The CDR3 DNA is TGTGCCAGCAGCTTAGGTCCAGGCTCCTACGAGCAGTACTTC.

The chain is built from TRBV5-1 and TRBJ1-1; 8 bases fit TRBD1. The germline gives CDR1 SGHRS, CDR2 YFSETQ. CDR3 length equals 18 residues. V was pared by 0 bases and J by 1 base, with 11 bases of the junction left unmatched. The DNA for the CDR3 is TGCGCCAGCAGCTTGGAAGGGGCAGGGGGCTTGAGGAACACTGAAGCTTTCTTT. It is translated as CASSLEGAGGLRNTEAFF.

This chain links TRBV14 with TRBJ2-3; D is unclear. This CDR3 is 16 amino acids long. V shed 0 bases and J shed 2 bases, with 12 bases lying between them. Germline-derived CDR1 and CDR2 are SGHDN and FVKESK. CDR3 nucleotide sequence: TGTGCCAGCAGCCAAGAGTGGGCAGTTTCCACAGATACGCAGTATTTT. Translated, it gives CASSQEWAVSTDTQYF.

The rearrangement links TRBV27 to TRBJ1-5; D is uncertain. V was shortened by 2 bases and J by 3 bases, with 8 bases between the two germline ends. The CDR3 spans 14 residues. Germline V gene lookup returns CDR1 MNHEY and CDR2 SMNVEV (reference sequence). The CDR3 DNA reads TGTGCCAGCAGTTTAGACGCTTACAATCAGCCCCAGCATTTT. This translates into CASSLDAYNQPQHF.

The chain carries TRBV29-1 and TRBJ1-2, with D perhaps TRBD1 (5 bases). This CDR3 region has 14 residues. Germline V gene lookup returns CDR1 SQVTM and CDR2 ANQGSEA. Trimming removed 6 bases from V and 4 bases from J, with 18 bases in between. The chain's CDR3 is CSVDTERGGYGYTF. Here the CDR3 DNA reads TGCAGCGTCGATACCGAAAGGGGAGGCTATGGCTACACCTTC. The full variable domain, with the rest looked up from reference TRBV29-1 and TRBJ1-2, is SAVISQKPSRDICQRGTSLTIQCQVDSQVTMMFWYRQQPGQSLTLIATANQGSEATYESGFVIDKFPISRPNLTFSTLTVSNMSPEDSSIYLCSVDTERGGYGYTFGSGTRLTVV.

This clone is a singleton in its sample. The chain is built from TRBV5-6 and TRBJ2-5, with 9 bases identical to TRBD1. The V gene's germline CDR1 is SGHDT and CDR2 YYEEEE. This CDR3 comprises 14 residues. V trimming: 4 bases; J trimming: 4 bases; junction bases outside the gene matches: 5. The DNA of the CDR3 is TGTGCCAGCAGCCGCGACAGGGGGTTAGAGACCCAGTACTTC. Its translation: CASSRDRGLETQYF.

This chain joins TRBV4-2 and TRBJ2-5; 15 bases agree with TRBD2. CDR1 and CDR2 (germline): LGHNA, YNFKEQ. Trimming took 4 bases from V and 5 from J; bases not matched to a gene: 5. This CDR3 spans 16 amino acids. In DNA, the CDR3 is TGTGCCAGCAGCCCCGGACTAGCGGGGGGGCGGGAGACCCAGTACTTC. As protein: CASSPGLAGGRETQYF.

The genes are TRBV6-1 and TRBJ1-2, with 8 nucleotides matching TRBD1. The CDR3 is made up of 13 amino acids. Germline lookup yields CDR1 MNHNS and CDR2 SASEGT. With V trimmed by 6 bases and J by 2 bases, 2 bases remained unmatched. Here the CDR3 reads CASSQGANYGYTF. The CDR3 DNA is TGTGCCAGCAGCCAGGGGGCCAACTATGGCTACACCTTC.

This sequence joins TRBV4-1 and TRBJ1-5, with 8 bases identical to TRBD1. This CDR3 is built from 15 residues. Trimming at V came to 5 bases and at J to 4 bases, leaving 7 bases not matched to a gene. The germline V gene encodes CDR1 MGHRA and CDR2 YSYEKL. The CDR3 DNA follows: TGCGCCAGCAGCTTCGGACAGGGCCCGAATCAGCCCCAGCATTTT. Translating it yields CASSFGQGPNQPQHF.

This sequence joins TRBV4-1 and TRBJ2-1, with D possibly being TRBD1 or TRBD2 (6 bases each). Per the germline V gene, CDR1 is MGHRA and CDR2 is YSYEKL. The CDR3 covers 16 residues. V shed 1 base and J shed 7 bases, with 17 bases lying between them. This chain's CDR3 is CASSQGWLGGFNEQFF. The DNA for the CDR3 is TGCGCCAGCAGCCAAGGGTGGCTAGGGGGGTTTAATGAGCAGTTCTTC.

This clone was seen more than once but under ten times. The chain carries TRBV5-8 and TRBJ2-1, with 8 bases fitting TRBD2. The J segment lost 5 bases and the V segment lost 1 base, leaving 5 bases of the junction unmatched. The CDR3 has 15 amino acids. The germline gives CDR1 SGHTS, CDR2 YDEGEE. For the CDR3, the DNA is TGTGCCAGCAGCTTGTTTCGGGGGGGAGACAATGAGCAGTTCTTC. Amino acids: CASSLFRGGDNEQFF.

The gene calls are TRBV10-3 and TRBJ2-7, with D possibly being TRBD1 (5 bases). CDR3 size: 14 residues. The V end lost 7 bases, the J end lost 8 bases, and 21 bases lay between the germline ends. In germline, CDR1 is ENHRY, CDR2 SYGVKD. The CDR3 DNA follows: TGTGCCATCATGGGCCAGGGTAGAGGATACAAGCAGTACTTC. Translation gives CAIMGQGRGYKQYF.

For the CDR3, the DNA is TGTGCCAGCAGCCCGCGGGGAGTAAGAAAGACCCAGTACTTC. Its protein is CASSPRGVRKTQYF. V usage is TRBV27 and J usage is TRBJ2-5; TRBD2 is a possible D gene (6 bases). The germline V and J ends were trimmed by 6 bases and 6 bases, with 17 bases remaining between them. The germline gives CDR1 MNHEY, CDR2 SMNVEV (reference sequence). This CDR3 spans 14 amino acids.

The chain carries TRBV6-5 and TRBJ1-1; TRBD1 is a possible D gene (5 bases). The CDR3 is 15 amino acids. The germline V gene encodes CDR1 MNHEY and CDR2 SVGAGI. Deletions cut 8 bases from V and 4 bases from J, with 20 bases between. Here the CDR3 DNA reads TGTGCCAGCGGCCAGGATAGGGGCTGGGGCACTGAAGCTTTCTTT. Amino acids: CASGQDRGWGTEAFF.

The chain employs TRBV7-3 and TRBJ2-5; the D gene could be TRBD1 or TRBD2 (5 bases each). The CDR3 extends over 15 amino acids. Trimming took 5 bases from V and 5 from J, leaving 18 bases between them. From germline, CDR1 is SGHTA and CDR2 FQGTGA. CDR3 residues: CASSPVAGTGETQYF. The CDR3, as DNA: TGTGCCAGCAGCCCGGTGGCAGGGACGGGGGAGACCCAGTACTTC.

J is TRBJ2-3 and V is TRBV9; 7 nucleotides align to TRBD2. Germline loops: CDR1 SGDLS, CDR2 YYNGEE. The CDR3 sequence is 16 residues long. J was trimmed by 0 bases and V by 4 bases; bases with no gene match: 8. The CDR3: CASSHPGGISTDTQYF. The CDR3 DNA follows: TGTGCCAGCAGCCACCCCGGGGGGATTAGCACAGATACGCAGTATTTT.

V usage is TRBV5-6 and J usage is TRBJ1-5; no firm D call. V shed 4 bases and J shed 4 bases, with 15 bases lying between them. The CDR3 contains 15 residues. Germline-derived CDR1 and CDR2 are SGHDT and YYEEEE. CDR3 DNA sequence: TGTGCCAGCAGCGACAACAAAGGGAGAAATCAGCCCCAGCATTTT. Its protein is CASSDNKGRNQPQHF.

This clone was detected a few times. The rearrangement uses TRBV5-3 and TRBJ1-3; D gene ambiguous. TRBV5-3 is an open reading frame whose function is uncertain. Deletions cut 7 bases from V and 0 bases from J, with 14 bases between. CDR3 size: 15 residues. CDR3 residues: CARVFKGSSGNTIYF. CDR3 coding DNA: TGTGCCAGAGTTTTTAAGGGCTCCTCTGGAAACACCATATATTTT.

The CDR3 sequence: CASSISGSSYNEQFF. In DNA, the CDR3 is TGTGCCAGTAGTATTAGCGGGAGCTCCTACAATGAGCAGTTCTTC. This sequence joins TRBV19 and TRBJ2-1; TRBD2 matches 9 bases. CDR3 length: 15 residues. With V trimmed by 3 bases and J by 0 bases, 0 bases remained unmatched. Germline V lookup: CDR1 LNHDA, CDR2 SQIVND (reference sequence).

This clone was seen a single time. The CDR3 loop reads CASSLEGGSGANVLTF. DNA for the CDR3: TGTGCCAGCAGCTTAGAAGGGGGCTCTGGGGCCAACGTCCTGACTTTC. The chain recombines TRBV11-2 with TRBJ2-6; D may be TRBD1 (6 bases). Trimming removed 0 bases from V and 0 bases from J, with 6 bases in between. Germline V gene sequence: CDR1 SGHAT, CDR2 FQNNGV. The CDR3 spans 16 residues.

This clone was detected a few times. The rearrangement uses TRBV4-1 and TRBJ1-4; D unresolved. V gave up 4 bases and J gave up 8 bases, with 11 bases separating them. CDR1 and CDR2 (germline): MGHRA, YSYEKL. This CDR3 comprises 13 residues. CDR3 region: CASSRVIGEKLFF. The DNA for the CDR3 is TGCGCCAGCAGCCGGGTTATTGGGGAAAAACTGTTTTTT.

This clone has a single count. The genes are TRBV18 and TRBJ1-4; D uncertain. The CDR3 has 11 amino acids. V shed 3 bases and J shed 5 bases, with 1 base lying between them. The germline CDR1 and CDR2 sequences are KGHSH and LQKENI. The chain's CDR3 is CASSPNEKLFF. The CDR3 DNA is TGTGCCAGCTCACCGAATGAAAAACTGTTTTTT.

CDR3 sequence (DNA): TGTGCCAGCAGTCAACAGGGATGGGACACTGAAGCTTTCTTT. Its protein is CASSQQGWDTEAFF. The chain uses TRBV6-1 and TRBJ1-1, with D possibly matching TRBD1 (6 bases). Germline CDR1 and CDR2: MNHNS and SASEGT. The CDR3 loop spans 14 amino acids. Between the trimmed V and J ends, which lost 5 bases and 3 bases, there was a span of 13 bases.

The genes are TRBV21-1 and TRBJ2-1; the table calls TRBD2, which could not be checked here. TRBV21-1 counts as a pseudogene. CDR3 length: 16 amino acids. The CDR3 nucleotides read TGTGCCAGCAGCAGAGGAGGGGTAGCGTCCTACAATGAGCAGTTCTTC. This codes for CASSRGGVASYNEQFF.

In its sample, this clone was seen a few times. The V and J genes are TRBV11-3 and TRBJ2-1, with TRBD2 identical over 11 bases. The germline V gene has CDR1 SGHNT and CDR2 YENEEA. The V segment lost 4 bases and the J segment 4 bases; nucleotides outside the gene matches: 3. This CDR3 is built from 15 residues. The CDR3 protein is CASSSGTSGYNEQFF. The CDR3 DNA reads TGTGCCAGCAGCTCCGGGACTAGCGGTTACAATGAGCAGTTCTTC.